What follows are 9 T cell receptor beta chains derived from one specimen sequenced in a study of T cells in localized non-small cell lung cancer. This table comes from immunoSEQ multiplex PCR, and its TCRdb copy is limited to in-frame clones, with some not included. The data show tens of thousands of clones, roughly 90% seen once. Sequencing was performed on peripheral blood, taken before any cancer treatment. The source is a male donor older than 55 with stage III squamous cell lung carcinoma.

This clone was observed a single time. The gene calls are TRBV19 and TRBJ2-3; TRBD2 agrees at 7 bases. The V segment lost 6 bases and the J segment 3 bases; nucleotides outside the gene matches: 9. Germline CDR1 reads LNHDA; CDR2 reads SQIVND (reference sequence). The CDR3 contains 15 residues. This CDR3 is CASRGIAGFTDTQYF. The CDR3 bases are TGTGCCAGTAGGGGCATAGCGGGTTTTACAGATACGCAGTATTTT.

The chain joins TRBV4-1 to TRBJ1-1; 7 bases are a match to TRBD1. CDR1 MGHRA and CDR2 YSYEKL come from the germline V gene. Germline trimming cut 0 bases from V and 7 bases from J; bases unmatched to any gene: 11. This CDR3 has 16 residues. The chain's CDR3 is CASSQEQGRRVGEAFF. The CDR3 DNA is TGCGCCAGCAGCCAAGAACAGGGGCGGCGCGTCGGTGAAGCTTTCTTT.

This rearrangement joins TRBV18 to TRBJ2-3, with D possibly TRBD2 on 6 matching bases. The V gene lost 1 base and the J gene lost 4 bases, with 15 bases spanning the gap. CDR1 KGHSH and CDR2 LQKENI come from the germline V gene. CDR3 size: 16 residues. CDR3 loop: CASSPRISGGADTQYF. The CDR3, as DNA: TGTGCCAGCTCACCACGAATTAGCGGAGGGGCAGATACGCAGTATTTT. The complete variable domain, with remaining parts taken from reference TRBV18 and TRBJ2-3, reads NAGVMQNPRHLVRRRGQEARLRCSPMKGHSHVYWYRQLPEEGLKFMVYLQKENIIDESGMPKERFSAEFPKEGPSILRIQQVVRGDSAAYFCASSPRISGGADTQYFGPGTRLTVL.

The chain links TRBV2 to TRBJ2-2; no firm D call. This CDR3 has 12 amino acids. Germline lookup yields CDR1 SNHLY and CDR2 FYNNEI. V was trimmed by 6 bases and J by 1 base, leaving 3 bases between them. CDR3 sequence (DNA): TGTGCCAGCAGGGAGAACACCGGGGAGCTGTTTTTT. Its protein is CASRENTGELFF.

The genes are TRBV18 and TRBJ2-7; D ambiguous. CDR1 is KGHSH and CDR2 is LQKENI in the germline V gene. Trimming took off 0 bases at V and 6 bases at J, with 9 bases between the two ends. This CDR3 region has 13 residues. The CDR3 loop reads CASSPPSGTEQYV. As DNA, the CDR3 is TGTGCCAGCTCACCACCGTCCGGAACCGAGCAGTACGTC.

The CDR3 reads CASSRDIISSEAFF. CDR3 DNA sequence: TGCGCCAGCAGCCGGGACATAATCTCCTCTGAAGCTTTCTTT. The V gene is TRBV4-1, the J gene TRBJ1-1; D might be TRBD1 (6 bases). Germline V lookup: CDR1 MGHRA, CDR2 YSYEKL. The CDR3 length is 14 residues. With 4 bases removed from V and 6 bases from J, the gap between germline ends came to 15 bases.

This chain uses TRBV4-3 with TRBJ2-2, with D possibly called TRBD1 or TRBD2 (5 bases each). This CDR3 comprises 15 residues. Germline loops: CDR1 LGHNA, CDR2 YSLEER. The ends were cut back, 4 bases at V and 0 bases at J, with 9 bases in the middle. For the CDR3, the DNA is TGCGCCAGCAGCCGAGGGGTGCCGAACACCGGGGAGCTGTTTTTT. This sequence encodes CASSRGVPNTGELFF.

The chain has TRBV27 and TRBJ1-5, with D unclear. CDR3 size: 14 residues. Germline CDR1 and CDR2: MNHEY and SMNVEV (reference sequence). V lost 2 bases and J 11 bases, leaving 16 bases between the germline ends. The CDR3 region is CASSLRGLGRTQHF. CDR3 bases: TGTGCCAGCAGTTTACGCGGGTTAGGCAGGACCCAGCATTTT.

V gene TRBV10-2 combines with J gene TRBJ2-2; D might be TRBD2 (6 bases). CDR3 length: 15 residues. V was pared by 7 bases and J by 1 base, with 13 bases between. Germline CDR1 is WSHSY and CDR2 is SAAADI. The CDR3 DNA reads as TGCGCCAGCACATTGGGACTGATGAACACCGGGGAGCTGTTTTTT. Translating it yields CASTLGLMNTGELFF.